This TCR beta chain was sequenced in a study of shared clonotypes between healthy human individuals. Study-wide findings and caveats: Inspection by rarefaction showed sorted-subset sequencing to be incomplete despite large depth. Some clonotypes were shared by all four sorted-subset donors, while others were not shared. The non-shared ones had lower generation probabilities than the shared ones.

Worth noting for this clone: No antigen is known for it.

In the authors' workflow: Junction-only sequences without quality scores came from ImmunoSEQ, so filtering differed. TCRdb's copy holds only in-frame clones and misses some; the assay was immunoSEQ multiplex PCR. Clone size and the V and J calls come from that table; the DNA yielded D and trimming. Of 2.5 million or so clones in the sample, over 85% were seen once. The V and J ends lost 0 bases and 8 bases, in that order; junction bases with no gene match: 6. The germline CDR1 and CDR2 sequences are ENHRY and SYGVKD. This CDR3 region has 15 residues. This clonotype originated in a young man in good health. The genes are TRBV10-3 and TRBJ1-4; 7 bases align to TRBD1. Sequences were obtained from naive CD4+ T cells sorted from blood. Subset in this sample: CD45RA+ positively selected. As DNA, the CDR3 is TGTGCCATCAGTGAGTCGGGAGGGGGCGCGGAAAAACTGTTTTTT. Translating it yields CAISESGGGAEKLFF.